One and the same sample provided the 14 T cell receptor beta chains below, sequenced in a study of shared clonotypes between healthy human individuals. Libraries were prepared by immunoSEQ multiplex PCR; TCRdb keeps only in-frame clonotypes and omits some of them. The sample lists about 510,000 clones; 90% to 97% were seen once. The sequenced sample was naive CD4+ T cells sorted from blood. Described subset: CD45RA+ positively selected. The receptors were sampled from a woman aged 25 to 39 in good health.

The chain links TRBV19 to TRBJ2-5; 8 bases are a match to TRBD2. The end of the DNA is better explained by TRBJ2-7, so the J call may be wrong. This CDR3 is built from 14 residues. The germline V gene encodes CDR1 LNHDA and CDR2 SQIVND (reference sequence). The CDR3 DNA reads as TGTGCCAGTTCTAGCGGGCCTACCTCCTACGAGCAGTACTTC. Its translation: CASSSGPTSYEQYF.

This chain links TRBV6-5 with TRBJ2-2; no reliable D call. The CDR3 extends over 16 amino acids. The ends were cut back, 0 bases at V and 6 bases at J, with 14 bases in the middle. Germline V lookup: CDR1 MNHEY, CDR2 SVGAGI. The CDR3 reads CASSYSVLPSPGELFF. The CDR3 region has the DNA TGTGCCAGCAGTTACTCCGTCTTACCTAGTCCCGGGGAGCTGTTTTTT.

Worth noting for this clone: Different DNA sequences within this sample yield the same CDR3. V usage is TRBV19 and J usage is TRBJ2-7; D is unclear. The germline gives CDR1 LNHDA, CDR2 SQIVND (reference sequence). Between the trimmed V and J ends, which lost 8 bases and 3 bases, there was a span of 11 bases. The length of the CDR3 is 12 residues. The CDR3 DNA sequence: TGTGCCAGTGGCTTAGGAGACTACGAGCAGTACTTC. As protein: CASGLGDYEQYF.

The chain carries TRBV4-1 and TRBJ1-5; the match to TRBD1 covers 11 bases. The V gene end was trimmed by 3 bases and the J gene end by 7 bases; junction bases not matched to a gene: 11. CDR1 and CDR2 from the germline V gene are MGHRA and YSYEKL. This CDR3 spans 17 amino acids. This CDR3 reads CASSHLFRDRGSQPQHF. CDR3 in DNA: TGCGCCAGCAGCCACCTCTTCCGGGACAGGGGGAGCCAGCCCCAGCATTTT.

The chain has TRBV28 and TRBJ2-2; a weak D match, TRBD2 (5 bases). The CDR3 is made up of 14 amino acids. CDR1 and CDR2 from the germline V gene are MDHEN and SYDVKM. Trimming cost V 6 bases and J 4 bases, with 12 bases left between them. The CDR3 bases are TGTGCCAGCAGCACGGATCGGGGCACCGGGGAGCTGTTTTTT. Encoded protein: CASSTDRGTGELFF.

The gene calls are TRBV5-4 and TRBJ2-1, with 10 bases identical to TRBD2. The CDR3 contains 17 residues. V shed 2 bases, J shed 0 bases, and the junction held 5 bases outside the gene matches. The germline V gene encodes CDR1 SGHNT and CDR2 YYREEE (reference sequence). The DNA for the CDR3 is TGTGCCAGCAGCTTAGCGGGAGGGCCGGGCTCCTACAATGAGCAGTTCTTC. Protein product: CASSLAGGPGSYNEQFF. The variable domain in full, with the rest retrieved from reference TRBV5-4 and TRBJ2-1, is ETGVTQSPTHLIKTRGQQVTLRCSSQSGHNTVSWYQQALGQGPQFIFQYYREEENGRGNFPPRFSGLQFPNYSSELNVNALELDDSALYLCASSLAGGPGSYNEQFFGPGTRLTVL.

V is TRBV18 and J is TRBJ1-1; D gene ambiguous. This CDR3 has 17 amino acids. The V end was cut by 3 bases, the J end by 2 bases, with 19 bases between. Germline loops: CDR1 KGHSH, CDR2 LQKENI. CDR3 bases: TGTGCCAGCTCACCTCTCCAAGGGAGCGGATCCAACACTGAAGCTTTCTTT. This codes for CASSPLQGSGSNTEAFF.

The genes are TRBV15 and TRBJ1-4; D not certain. Germline loops: CDR1 LNHNV, CDR2 YYDKDF (reference sequence). Between the trimmed V and J ends, which lost 5 bases and 5 bases, there was a span of 15 bases. This CDR3 region has 15 residues. CDR3 in DNA: TGTGCCACCAGCGGGAGGGCAGGTCCCAATGAAAAACTGTTTTTT. It is translated as CATSGRAGPNEKLFF.

The rearrangement uses TRBV9 and TRBJ2-7; TRBD1 aligns across 10 bases. Germline V gene lookup returns CDR1 SGDLS and CDR2 YYNGEE. The CDR3 is 14 amino acids. The V segment lost 7 bases and the J segment 4 bases; nucleotides outside the gene matches: 8. In nucleotides, the CDR3 is TGTGCCAGCTCACGACAGGGGGCGCGGTACGAGCAGTACTTC. This sequence encodes CASSRQGARYEQYF.

The chain recombines TRBV28 with TRBJ1-5; weak D call: TRBD1 (5 bases). Trimming removed 6 bases at V and 5 bases at J, with 23 bases between. This CDR3 contains 17 residues. Germline V gives CDR1 MDHEN, CDR2 SYDVKM. CDR3 nucleotides: TGTGCCAGCAGACACCCTTTGGGGCAGGGAGGGGATCAGCCCCAGCATTTT. As protein: CASRHPLGQGGDQPQHF.

The rearrangement uses TRBV6-5 and TRBJ1-5; tentatively, D is TRBD1 (5 bases). Germline lookup yields CDR1 MNHEY and CDR2 SVGAGI. The germline V and J ends were trimmed by 6 bases and 1 base, with 13 bases remaining between them. This CDR3 is built from 15 residues. CDR3 coding DNA: TGTGCCAGCAGGGCTTGGCAGGGCAGCAATCAGCCCCAGCATTTT. It codes for CASRAWQGSNQPQHF.

The gene calls are TRBV5-1 and TRBJ2-6; D remains unclear. This CDR3 is 14 amino acids long. Trimming shortened V by 3 bases and J by 4 bases, and 8 bases separated the two germline ends. Per the germline V gene, CDR1 is SGHRS and CDR2 is YFSETQ. The CDR3: CASSSIVGANVLTF. CDR3 nucleotides: TGCGCCAGCAGCTCTATCGTCGGGGCCAACGTCCTGACTTTC.

The chain employs TRBV30 and TRBJ2-6; D is undetermined. Trimming stripped 5 bases from V and 4 bases from J, with 12 bases between. CDR3 length equals 14 residues. Germline assignment: CDR1 GTSNPN and CDR2 SVGIG (reference sequence). This CDR3 is CAWGLAAGANVLTF. The CDR3 DNA reads as TGTGCCTGGGGCTTGGCGGCGGGGGCCAACGTCCTGACTTTC.

The chain employs TRBV27 and TRBJ2-1; D gene ambiguous. Germline-derived CDR1 and CDR2 are MNHEY and SMNVEV (reference sequence). The CDR3 spans 14 residues. V lost 3 bases and J 7 bases, leaving 13 bases between the germline ends. This CDR3 reads CASSLTHNVNEQFF. For the CDR3, the DNA is TGTGCCAGCAGTTTGACCCATAACGTTAATGAGCAGTTCTTC.